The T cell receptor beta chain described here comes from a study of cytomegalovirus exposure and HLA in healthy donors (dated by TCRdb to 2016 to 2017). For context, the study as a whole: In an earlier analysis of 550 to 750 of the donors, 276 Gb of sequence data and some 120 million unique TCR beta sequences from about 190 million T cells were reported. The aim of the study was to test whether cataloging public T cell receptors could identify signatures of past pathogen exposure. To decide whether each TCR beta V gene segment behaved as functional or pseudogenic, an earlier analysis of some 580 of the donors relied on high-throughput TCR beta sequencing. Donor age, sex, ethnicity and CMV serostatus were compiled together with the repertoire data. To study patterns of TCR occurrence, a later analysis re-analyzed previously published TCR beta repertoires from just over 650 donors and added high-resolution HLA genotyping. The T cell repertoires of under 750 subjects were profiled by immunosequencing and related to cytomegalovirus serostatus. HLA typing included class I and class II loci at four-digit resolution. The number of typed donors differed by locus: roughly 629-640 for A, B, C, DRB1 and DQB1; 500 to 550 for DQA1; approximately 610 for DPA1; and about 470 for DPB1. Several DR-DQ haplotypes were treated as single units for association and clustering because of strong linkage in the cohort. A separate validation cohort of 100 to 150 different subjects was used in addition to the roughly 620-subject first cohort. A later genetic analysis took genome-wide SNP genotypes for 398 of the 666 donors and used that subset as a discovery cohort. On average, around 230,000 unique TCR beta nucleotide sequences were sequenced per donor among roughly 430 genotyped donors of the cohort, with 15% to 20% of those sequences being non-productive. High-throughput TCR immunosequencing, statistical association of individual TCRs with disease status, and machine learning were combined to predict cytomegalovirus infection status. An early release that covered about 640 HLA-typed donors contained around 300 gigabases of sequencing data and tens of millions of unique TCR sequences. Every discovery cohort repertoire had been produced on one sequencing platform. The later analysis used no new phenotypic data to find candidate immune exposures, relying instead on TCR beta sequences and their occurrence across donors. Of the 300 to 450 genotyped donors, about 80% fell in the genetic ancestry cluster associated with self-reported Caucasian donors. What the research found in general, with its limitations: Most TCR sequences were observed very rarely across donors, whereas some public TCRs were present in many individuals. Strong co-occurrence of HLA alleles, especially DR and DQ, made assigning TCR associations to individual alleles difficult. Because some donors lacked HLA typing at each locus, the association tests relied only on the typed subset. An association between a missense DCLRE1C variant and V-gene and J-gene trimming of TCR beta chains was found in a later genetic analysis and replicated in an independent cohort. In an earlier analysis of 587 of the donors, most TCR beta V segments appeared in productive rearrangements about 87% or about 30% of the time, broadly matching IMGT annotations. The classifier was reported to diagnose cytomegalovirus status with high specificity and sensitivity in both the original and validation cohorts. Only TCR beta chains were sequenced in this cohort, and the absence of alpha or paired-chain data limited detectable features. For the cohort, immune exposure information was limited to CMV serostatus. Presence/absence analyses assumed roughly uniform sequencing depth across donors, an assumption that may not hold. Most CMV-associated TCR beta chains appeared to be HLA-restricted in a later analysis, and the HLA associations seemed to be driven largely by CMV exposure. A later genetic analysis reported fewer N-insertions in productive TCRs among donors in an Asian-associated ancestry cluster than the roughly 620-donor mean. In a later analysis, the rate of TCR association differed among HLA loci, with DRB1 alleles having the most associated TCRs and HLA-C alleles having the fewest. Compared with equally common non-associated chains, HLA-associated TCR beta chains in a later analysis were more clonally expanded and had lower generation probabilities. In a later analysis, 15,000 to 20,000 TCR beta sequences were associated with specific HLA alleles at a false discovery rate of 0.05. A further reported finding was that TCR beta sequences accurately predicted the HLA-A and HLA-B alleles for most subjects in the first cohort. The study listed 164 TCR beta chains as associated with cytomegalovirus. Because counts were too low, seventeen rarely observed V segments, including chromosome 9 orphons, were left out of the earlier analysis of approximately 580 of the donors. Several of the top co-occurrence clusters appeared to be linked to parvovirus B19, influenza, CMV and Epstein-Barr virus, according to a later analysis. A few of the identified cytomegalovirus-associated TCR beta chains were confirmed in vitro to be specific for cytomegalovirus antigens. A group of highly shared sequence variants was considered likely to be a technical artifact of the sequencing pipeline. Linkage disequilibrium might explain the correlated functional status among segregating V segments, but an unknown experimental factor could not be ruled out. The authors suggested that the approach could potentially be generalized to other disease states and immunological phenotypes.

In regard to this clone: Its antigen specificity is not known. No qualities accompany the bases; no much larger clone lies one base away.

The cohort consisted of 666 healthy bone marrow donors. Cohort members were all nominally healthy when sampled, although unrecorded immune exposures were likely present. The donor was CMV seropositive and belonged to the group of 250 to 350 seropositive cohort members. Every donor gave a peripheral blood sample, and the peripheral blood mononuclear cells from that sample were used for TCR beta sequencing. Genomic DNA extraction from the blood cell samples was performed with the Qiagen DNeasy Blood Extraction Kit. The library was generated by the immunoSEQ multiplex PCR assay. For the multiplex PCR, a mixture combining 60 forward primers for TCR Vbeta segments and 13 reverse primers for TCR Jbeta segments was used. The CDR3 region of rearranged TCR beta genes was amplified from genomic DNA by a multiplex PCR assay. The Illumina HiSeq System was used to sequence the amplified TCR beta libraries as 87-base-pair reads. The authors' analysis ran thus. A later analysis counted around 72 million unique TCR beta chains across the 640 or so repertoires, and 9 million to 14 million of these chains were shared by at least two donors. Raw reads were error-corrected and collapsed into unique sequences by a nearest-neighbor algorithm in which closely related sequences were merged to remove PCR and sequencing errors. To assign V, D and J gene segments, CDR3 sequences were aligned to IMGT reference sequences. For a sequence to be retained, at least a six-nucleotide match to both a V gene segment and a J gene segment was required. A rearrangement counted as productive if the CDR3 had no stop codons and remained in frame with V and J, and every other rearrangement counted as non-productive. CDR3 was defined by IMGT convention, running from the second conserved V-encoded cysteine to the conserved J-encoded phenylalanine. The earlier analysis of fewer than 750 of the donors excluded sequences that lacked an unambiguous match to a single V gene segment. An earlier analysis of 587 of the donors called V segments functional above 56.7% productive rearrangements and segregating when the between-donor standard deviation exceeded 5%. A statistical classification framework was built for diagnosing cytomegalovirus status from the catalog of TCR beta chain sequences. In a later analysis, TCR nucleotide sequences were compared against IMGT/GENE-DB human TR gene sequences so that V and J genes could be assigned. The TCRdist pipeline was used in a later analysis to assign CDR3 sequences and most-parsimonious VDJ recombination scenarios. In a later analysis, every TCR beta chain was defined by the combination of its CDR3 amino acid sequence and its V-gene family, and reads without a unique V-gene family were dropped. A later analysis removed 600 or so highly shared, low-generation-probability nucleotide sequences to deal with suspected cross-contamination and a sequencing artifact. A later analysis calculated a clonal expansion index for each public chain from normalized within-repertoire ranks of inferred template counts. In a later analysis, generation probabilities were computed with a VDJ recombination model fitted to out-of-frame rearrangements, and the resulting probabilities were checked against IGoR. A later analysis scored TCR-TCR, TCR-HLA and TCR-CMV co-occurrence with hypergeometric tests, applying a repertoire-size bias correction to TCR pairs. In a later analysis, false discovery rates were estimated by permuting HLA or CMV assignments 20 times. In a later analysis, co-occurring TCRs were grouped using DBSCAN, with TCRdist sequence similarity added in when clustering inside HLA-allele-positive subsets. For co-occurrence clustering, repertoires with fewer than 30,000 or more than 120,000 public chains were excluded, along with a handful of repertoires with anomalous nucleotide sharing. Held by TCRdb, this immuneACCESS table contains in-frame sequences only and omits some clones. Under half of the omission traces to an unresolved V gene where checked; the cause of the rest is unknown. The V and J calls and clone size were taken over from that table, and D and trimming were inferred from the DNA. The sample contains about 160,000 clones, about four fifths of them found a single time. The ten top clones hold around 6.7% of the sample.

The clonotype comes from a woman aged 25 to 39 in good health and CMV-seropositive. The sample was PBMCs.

The CDR3: CAWSLGGATGRPFF. The DNA sequence follows: TGTGCCTGGAGCTTAGGGGGGGCTACAGGACGGCCGTTCTTC. Recombination connected TRBV30 to TRBJ2-1; tentative D gene TRBD2, with 7 bases matching. The germline V gene encodes CDR1 GTSNPN and CDR2 SVGIG (reference sequence). V is pared back by 3 bases and J by 15 bases, with 24 bases lying between the germline termini. Spanning cysteine to phenylalanine, the CDR3 consists of 14 amino acids. Only the CDR3 part of the read is kept: 42 bases, read in frame from the first base.